Listed below are T cell receptor beta chains from one sample, sequenced in a study of metastatic and nonmetastatic thyroid tumors. TCRdb re-called the PCR reads with MiXCR. The sample lists about 6,000 clones, approximately 16% occurring once. The sample consisted of tumor tissue. The source is a male donor with papillary thyroid cancer or a benign thyroid nodule (not recorded which). Some clones in this sample may be carry-over from other donors' samples. The CDR3 runs from the conserved cysteine through the conserved F or W. D genes are given only for firm matches. Size values are once, few and many counts, or a class for expanded clones, and some rows have none.

V,D,size,length,J,CDR3,DNA
TRBV7-2,NA,NA,13,TRBJ1-1,CASSFLQGSEAFF,TGTGCCAGCAGCTTCTTACAGGGTTCTGAAGCTTTCTTT
TRBV28,NA,few,16,TRBJ1-2,CASSLTLWDAYYGYTF,TGTGCCAGCAGTTTAACCCTATGGGACGCATACTATGGCTACACCTTC
TRBV5-1,NA,medium-sized,15,TRBJ2-7,CASSLGTGGTYEQYF,TGCGCCAGCAGCTTGGGGACCGGGGGAACCTACGAGCAGTACTTC
TRBV19,NA,medium-sized,13,TRBJ2-1,CASRGGGRNEQFF,TGTGCCAGTAGAGGAGGGGGCCGGAATGAGCAGTTCTTC
TRBV6-1,NA,few,18,TRBJ2-6,CVSRNRGLRFSGANVLTF,TGTGTCAGCAGAAACAGGGGACTACGGTTCTCTGGGGCCAACGTCCTGACTTTC
TRBV2,NA,medium-sized,17,TRBJ2-2,CASTSTWTIGNTGELFF,TGTGCCAGCACTTCAACCTGGACTATCGGGAACACCGGGGAGCTGTTTTTT
TRBV2,NA,few,13,TRBJ2-2,CASIPGDSGELFF,TGTGCCAGCATCCCCGGCGACTCCGGGGAGCTGTTTTTT
TRBV20-1,TRBD1,once,14,TRBJ2-4,CSSGQGATKNIQYF,TGCAGTTCGGGACAGGGGGCAACCAAAAACATTCAGTACTTC
TRBV20-1,NA,many,11,TRBJ2-7,CSAPSPYEQYF,TGCAGTGCCCCATCCCCCTACGAGCAGTACTTC
TRBV12-3/TRBV12-4,TRBD1,few,15,TRBJ2-2,CASSGQGNPYGELFF,TGTGCCAGCAGTGGACAGGGTAACCCATACGGGGAGCTGTTTTTT
TRBV7-9,NA,many,11,TRBJ2-2,CASSLNRELFF,TGTGCCAGCAGCTTAAACAGGGAGCTGTTTTTT
TRBV5-4,TRBD1,many,16,TRBJ1-4,CASSQTGDIVNEKLFF,TGTGCCAGCAGCCAAACAGGGGACATAGTTAATGAAAAACTGTTTTTT
TRBV6-1,NA,few,17,TRBJ2-6,CASSGGSRGSGANVLTF,TGTGCCAGCAGTGGTGGTTCAAGGGGGTCTGGGGCCAACGTCCTGACTTTC
TRBV27,NA,medium-sized,15,TRBJ1-3,CASRSQGAAGNTIYF,TGTGCCAGCAGATCGCAAGGGGCCGCTGGAAACACCATATATTTT
TRBV7-9,NA,many,13,TRBJ2-1,CASSFPGYNEQFF,TGTGCCAGCAGCTTCCCAGGTTACAATGAGCAGTTCTTC